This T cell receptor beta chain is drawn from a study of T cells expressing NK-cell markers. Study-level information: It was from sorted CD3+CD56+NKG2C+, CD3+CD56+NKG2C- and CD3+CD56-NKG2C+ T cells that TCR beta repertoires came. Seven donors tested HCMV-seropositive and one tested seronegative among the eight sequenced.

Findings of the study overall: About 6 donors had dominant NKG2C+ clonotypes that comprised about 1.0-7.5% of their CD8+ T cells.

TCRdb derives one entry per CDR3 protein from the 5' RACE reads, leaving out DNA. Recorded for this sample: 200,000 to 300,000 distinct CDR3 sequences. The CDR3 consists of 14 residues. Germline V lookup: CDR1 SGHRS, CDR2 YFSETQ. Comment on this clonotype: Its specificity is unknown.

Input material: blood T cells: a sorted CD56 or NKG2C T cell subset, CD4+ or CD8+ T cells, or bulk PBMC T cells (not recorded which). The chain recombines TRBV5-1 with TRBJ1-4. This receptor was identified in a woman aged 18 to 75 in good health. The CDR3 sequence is CASSLGGENEKLFF. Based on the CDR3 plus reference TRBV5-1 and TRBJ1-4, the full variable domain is KAGVTQTPRYLIKTRGQQVTLSCSPISGHRSVSWYQQTPGQGLQFLFEYFSETQRNKGNFPGRFSGRQFSNSRSEMNVSTLELGDSALYLCASSLGGENEKLFFGSGTQLSVL.